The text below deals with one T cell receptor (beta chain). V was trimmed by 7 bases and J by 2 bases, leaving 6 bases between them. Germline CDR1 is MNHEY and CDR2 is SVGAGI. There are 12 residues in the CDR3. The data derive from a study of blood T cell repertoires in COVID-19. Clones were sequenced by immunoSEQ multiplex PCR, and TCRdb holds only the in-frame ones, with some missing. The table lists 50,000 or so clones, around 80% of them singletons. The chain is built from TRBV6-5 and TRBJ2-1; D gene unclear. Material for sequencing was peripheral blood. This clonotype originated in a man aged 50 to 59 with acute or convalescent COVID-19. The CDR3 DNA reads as TGTGCCAGCAATAGAGCCTACAATGAGCAGTTCTTC. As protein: CASNRAYNEQFF.